This is a list of T cell receptor beta chains from one sample in a study of T cell responses to AZD1222 COVID-19 vaccine. Produced via immunoSEQ multiplex PCR; TCRdb's table is partial and in-frame only. The data hold over 80,000 clones, with 75% to 90% observed a single time. The sequencing used peripheral blood, collected on day 0 of AZD1222 vaccination. Receptors were obtained from an adult in good health. CDR3s include the opening cysteine and the closing phenylalanine or tryptophan. The D gene is left open where the match is weak. For some rows the clone size is stated as once, few or many, or as a class when expanded; others skip it.

v_call,clone_size,j_call,d_call,cdr3_aa,cdr3_nt
TRBV9,NA,TRBJ1-3,NA,CASSPRTFSGNTIYF,TGTGCCAGCAGCCCGAGGACCTTCTCTGGAAACACCATATATTTT
TRBV18,NA,TRBJ2-7,TRBD1,CASSPGTGGTYEQYF,TGTGCCAGCTCACCCGGGACAGGGGGGACCTACGAGCAGTACTTC
TRBV7-9,NA,TRBJ1-1,TRBD1,CASSPRQGTGNTEAFF,TGTGCCAGCAGCCCGAGACAGGGAACGGGGAACACTGAAGCTTTCTTT
TRBV11-3,few,TRBJ2-3,NA,CASSFTHWTSLGGTDTQYF,TGTGCCAGCAGCTTCACTCATTGGACCTCCCTGGGAGGCACAGATACGCAGTATTTT
TRBV7-8,few,TRBJ2-6,NA,CASSPGRGRGGANVLTF,TGTGCCAGCAGCCCTGGAAGGGGAAGAGGTGGGGCCAACGTCCTGACTTTC
TRBV15,once,TRBJ1-5,NA,CATSRGPEGGGNQPQHF,TGTGCCACCAGCAGAGGTCCGGAGGGAGGGGGCAATCAGCCCCAGCATTTT
TRBV29-1,NA,TRBJ1-2,TRBD1,CSVLDRGSANYGYTF,TGCAGCGTGTTAGACAGGGGGTCTGCTAACTATGGCTACACCTTC
TRBV9,NA,TRBJ2-7,TRBD1,CASSPSRGSYEQYF,TGTGCCAGCAGCCCGTCCAGGGGGTCCTACGAGCAGTACTTC
TRBV10-1,NA,TRBJ2-1,TRBD2,CASSEGTSGHYNEQFF,TGCGCCAGCAGTGAAGGGACTAGCGGTCACTACAATGAGCAGTTCTTC
TRBV11-2,NA,TRBJ2-5,NA,CASRKGAGGRWETQYF,TGTGCCAGCCGGAAGGGGGCTGGAGGGCGTTGGGAGACCCAGTACTTC
TRBV7-9,NA,TRBJ2-3,NA,CASSFTGMTADTQYF,TGTGCCAGCAGCTTTACCGGGATGACCGCAGATACGCAGTATTTT
TRBV11-3,NA,TRBJ2-2,NA,CASSLDTETTTGELFF,TGTGCCAGCAGCTTAGACACGGAAACGACCACCGGGGAGCTGTTTTTT
TRBV6-1,NA,TRBJ2-7,NA,CASSDQGQSYEQYF,TGTGCCAGCAGTGATCAAGGACAGTCCTACGAGCAGTACTTC
TRBV6-6,few,TRBJ1-1,NA,CASSYTTKNTEAFF,TGTGCCAGCAGTTACACAACAAAGAACACTGAAGCTTTCTTT
TRBV5-4,once,TRBJ2-1,TRBD2,CASSLDQREIHEQFF,TGTGCCAGCAGCTTGGACCAGCGGGAGATACATGAGCAGTTCTTC
TRBV6-5,NA,TRBJ1-2,TRBD1,CASRGTVYGYTF,TGTGCCAGCAGGGGGACAGTCTATGGCTACACCTTC
TRBV3-1/TRBV3-2,NA,TRBJ2-5,NA,CASTPLRGKRRETQYF,TGTGCCAGCACGCCCCTACGGGGAAAGAGACGAGAGACCCAGTACTTC
TRBV5-1,few,TRBJ1-6,TRBD1,CASSQGAANSPLHF,TGCGCCAGCAGCCAGGGGGCAGCTAATTCACCCCTCCACTTT
TRBV30,few,TRBJ1-1,NA,CAWSKRGNTEAFF,TGTGCCTGGAGTAAGAGGGGGAACACTGAAGCTTTCTTT
TRBV25-1,once,TRBJ2-1,NA,CASSEFGNANYNEQFF,TGTGCCAGCAGTGAATTCGGTAATGCTAACTACAATGAGCAGTTCTTC
TRBV5-4,NA,TRBJ1-2,NA,CASSLGRFANYGYTF,TGTGCCAGCAGCTTGGGGCGGTTTGCTAACTATGGCTACACCTTC
TRBV28,NA,TRBJ1-3,NA,CASSVGGGFTGNTIYF,TGTGCCAGCAGTGTAGGGGGGGGGTTTACTGGAAACACCATATATTTT
TRBV10-3,NA,TRBJ2-5,NA,CAISDFETLQETQYF,TGTGCCATCAGTGATTTCGAGACTCTCCAAGAGACCCAGTACTTC
TRBV11-1,NA,TRBJ2-7,TRBD2,CASSLGRNSGFYEQYF,TGTGCCAGCAGCTTAGGTCGGAATAGCGGGTTCTACGAGCAGTACTTC
TRBV28,NA,TRBJ1-2,NA,CASSSGQFGYTF,TGTGCCAGCAGTTCAGGACAGTTTGGCTACACCTTC
TRBV20-1,NA,TRBJ2-7,NA,CSARAEEQYF,TGCAGTGCTAGAGCGGAGGAGCAGTACTTC
TRBV18,NA,TRBJ2-5,NA,CASSQGQRKTQYF,TGTGCCAGCTCCCAAGGACAGAGAAAGACCCAGTACTTC
TRBV6-5,NA,TRBJ1-1,NA,CASSYSTGRNTEAFF,TGTGCCAGCAGTTACTCGACGGGGCGGAACACTGAAGCTTTCTTT
TRBV7-9,NA,TRBJ1-1,NA,CASSLQRGTEAFF,TGTGCCAGCAGCTTACAGAGGGGCACTGAAGCTTTCTTT
TRBV29-1,NA,TRBJ2-4,NA,CSVALPENIQYF,TGCAGCGTGGCCCTCCCCGAAAACATTCAGTACTTC
TRBV7-3,NA,TRBJ2-2,TRBD2,CASSLTGTSGAGAGELFF,TGTGCCAGCAGCTTAACCGGGACTAGCGGAGCTGGGGCCGGGGAGCTGTTTTTT
TRBV10-2,once,TRBJ2-7,TRBD2,CASSLAGGPDEQYF,TGCGCCAGCAGTTTAGCGGGAGGGCCCGACGAGCAGTACTTC
TRBV14,NA,TRBJ2-3,NA,CASSQDVGGTDTQYF,TGTGCCAGCAGCCAAGATGTAGGCGGCACAGATACGCAGTATTTT
TRBV2,few,TRBJ1-1,NA,CASTFDGATEAFF,TGTGCCAGCACCTTTGACGGGGCTACTGAAGCTTTCTTT
TRBV5-1,NA,TRBJ2-3,TRBD2,CASSLRAGGTDTQYF,TGCGCCAGCAGCTTGAGAGCGGGAGGCACAGATACGCAGTATTTT
TRBV28,NA,TRBJ1-2,NA,CASSPWVSGYTF,TGTGCCAGCAGTCCCTGGGTCTCGGGCTACACCTTC
TRBV2,NA,TRBJ1-5,NA,CASRPEGAQPQHF,TGTGCCAGCAGACCGGAGGGCGCCCAGCCCCAGCATTTT
TRBV3-1/TRBV3-2,once,TRBJ1-2,NA,CASSQEGAYGYTF,TGTGCCAGCAGCCAAGAGGGGGCCTATGGCTACACCTTC
TRBV11-2,NA,TRBJ2-6,TRBD1,CASSFGTGRRDSGANVLTF,TGTGCCAGCAGCTTCGGGACAGGCCGCCGGGACTCTGGGGCCAACGTCCTGACTTTC
TRBV10-3,NA,TRBJ2-7,TRBD1,CAISESPRQGPIAYEQYF,TGTGCCATCAGTGAGTCCCCTCGACAGGGACCCATTGCCTACGAGCAGTACTTC
TRBV2,NA,TRBJ2-5,NA,CASKAALRGPTETQYF,TGTGCCAGCAAAGCCGCACTCCGAGGTCCGACCGAGACCCAGTACTTC
TRBV28,once,TRBJ1-1,NA,CASSFIPGTGLPKAFF,TGTGCCAGCAGTTTCATCCCAGGAACAGGGCTCCCGAAAGCTTTCTTT
TRBV10-2,NA,TRBJ1-1,NA,CASSEAVNTEAFF,TGCGCCAGCAGTGAGGCAGTGAACACTGAAGCTTTCTTT
TRBV19,NA,TRBJ2-3,NA,CASSIGRGTDTQYF,TGTGCCAGTAGTATCGGCAGGGGCACAGATACGCAGTATTTT
TRBV27,NA,TRBJ1-4,NA,CASSRLDRLNEKLFF,TGTGCCAGCAGCCGGTTGGACAGACTTAATGAAAAACTGTTTTTT
TRBV27,NA,TRBJ1-1,NA,CASSFARDHTEAFF,TGTGCCAGCAGTTTTGCCAGGGACCACACTGAAGCTTTCTTT
TRBV3-1/TRBV3-2,NA,TRBJ2-2,NA,CASSQGIGPTGELFF,TGTGCCAGCAGCCAGGGGATCGGCCCCACCGGGGAGCTGTTTTTT
TRBV4-3,NA,TRBJ2-4,NA,CASSHGPRQYF,TGCGCCAGCAGCCATGGCCCGCGACAGTACTTC
TRBV28,NA,TRBJ2-4,NA,CASSSGRGGNIQYF,TGTGCCAGCAGTAGCGGACGGGGTGGAAACATTCAGTACTTC
TRBV28,NA,TRBJ2-1,TRBD2,CASSQAGLGSSYNEQFF,TGTGCCAGCAGTCAAGCAGGACTAGGCAGTTCCTACAATGAGCAGTTCTTC
TRBV5-1,NA,TRBJ1-5,NA,CASSLGTGGQPQHF,TGCGCCAGCAGCTTGGGTACCGGCGGTCAGCCCCAGCATTTT
TRBV28,NA,TRBJ1-1,NA,CASSLAGIMNTEAFF,TGTGCCAGCAGTCTTGCAGGAATTATGAACACTGAAGCTTTCTTT
TRBV9,NA,TRBJ2-1,TRBD2,CASSVAGGSYNEQFF,TGTGCCAGCAGCGTAGCGGGAGGGTCCTACAATGAGCAGTTCTTC
TRBV6-1,NA,TRBJ2-1,NA,CASSEATPYPGSSYNEQFF,TGTGCCAGCAGTGAAGCGACACCCTACCCTGGTAGCTCCTACAATGAGCAGTTCTTC
TRBV24-1,NA,TRBJ2-2,TRBD2,CATSDLLAGDTGELFF,TGTGCCACCAGTGATTTACTAGCGGGAGACACCGGGGAGCTGTTTTTT